This T cell receptor beta chain was recorded in a study of CD8 T cells in Susac syndrome. Across the study: Among sequenced Susac syndrome patients, over five had active disease and under ten were in remission.

A quantity of roughly 0.5 to 1 ug RNA underwent reverse transcription using random hexamers. Across 54 Vbeta and 13 Jbeta, immunoSEQ multiplex PCR amplified TCR beta CDR3. TCRdb recomputed calls from the immunoSEQ multiplex PCR reads with MiXCR, one row per CDR3 protein. The top ten clones hold 0.095% to 0.12% of a sample with about 240,000 distinct CDR3 sequences, 90% to 96% of them seen once. The CDR3 has 13 amino acids. The V gene lost 1 base and the J gene lost 12 bases, with 19 bases spanning the gap. Germline lookup yields CDR1 SQVTM and CDR2 ANQGSEA. Sequencing targeted TCR beta in T cells from blood (CD8+ and CD4+). In Susac syndrome patients, recently defined diagnostic criteria for definite or probable disease were met.

This TCR came from a human donor with Susac syndrome. V is TRBV29-1 and J is TRBJ2-7; tentative D call: TRBD2 (6 bases). The sample consisted of CD4+ T cells from PBMCs. The CDR3 DNA reads as TGCAGCGTTGAAGGTCAGACGGGAGAAGGTCGGTACTTC. Its protein is CSVEGQTGEGRYF.